A single sample gave rise to the 22 T cell receptor beta chains below, sequenced in a study of beta chain features in type 1 diabetes. Notes on the study in general: Moderate but significant shortening of TCRB CDR3s was recorded in all four CD4+ subsets from Type 1 diabetes patients.

The authors reverse transcribed all of the isolated RNA, so sequencing captured expressed TCRB transcripts. The data were produced by immunoSEQ multiplex PCR, yet TCRdb's version contains in-frame clones alone and is incomplete. This table has 250,000 to 300,000 clones, 13% to 15% appearing once. Their antigens remain unidentified. The sequenced material came from naive CD4+ T cells from blood. These receptors came from a man aged 30-40 years with type 1 diabetes.

J is TRBJ1-2 and V is TRBV7-8, with D unclear. Germline V gene sequence: CDR1 SGHVS, CDR2 FQNEAQ. This CDR3 has 13 residues. V was clipped by 5 bases and J by 6 bases, with 13 bases between them. This chain's CDR3 is CASSKRRRDGYTF. The CDR3 coding sequence is TGTGCCAGCAGCAAAAGACGGCGGGATGGCTACACCTTC. The entire variable domain, with the rest obtained from reference TRBV7-8 and TRBJ1-2, is as follows: GAGVSQSPRYKVAKRGQDVALRCDPISGHVSLFWYQQALGQGPEFLTYFQNEAQLDKSGLPSDRFFAERPEGSVSTLKIQRTQQEDSAVYLCASSKRRRDGYTFGSGTRLTVV.

This clone was counted a few times. The chain recombines TRBV5-4 with TRBJ2-1; maybe TRBD2 (5 bases). Germline lookup yields CDR1 SGHNT and CDR2 YYREEE (reference sequence). The CDR3 is 12 amino acids. Trimming removed 3 bases from V and 10 bases from J, with 11 bases in between. For the CDR3, the DNA is TGTGCCAGCAGCTCCTTCCGGGAAGAGCAGTTCTTC. Translation gives CASSSFREEQFF. The full variable domain, its missing parts supplied by reference TRBV5-4 and TRBJ2-1, is ETGVTQSPTHLIKTRGQQVTLRCSSQSGHNTVSWYQQALGQGPQFIFQYYREEENGRGNFPPRFSGLQFPNYSSELNVNALELDDSALYLCASSSFREEQFFGPGTRLTVL.

This clone was seen only a few times. This rearrangement joins TRBV14 to TRBJ2-2; D unclear. CDR3 length equals 13 residues. V dropped 0 bases and J dropped 6 bases, with 5 bases sitting between them. The germline gives CDR1 SGHDN, CDR2 FVKESK. The DNA for the CDR3 is TGTGCCAGCAGCCAAGATCGGGCCGGGGAGCTGTTTTTT. Its translation: CASSQDRAGELFF.

A few counts support this clone. The chain has TRBV27 and TRBJ2-1; 14 bases map to TRBD2. Germline values: CDR1 MNHEY, CDR2 SMNVEV (reference sequence). V lost 4 bases to trimming and J lost 7 bases; unmatched junction nucleotides: 3. The CDR3 sequence is 15 residues long. The CDR3 loop reads CASSSGLAGVNEQFF. CDR3 in DNA: TGTGCCAGCAGTTCGGGACTAGCGGGAGTTAATGAGCAGTTCTTC.

This chain uses TRBV9 with TRBJ1-3; D uncertain. The germline V and J ends were trimmed by 3 bases and 0 bases, with 7 bases remaining between them. CDR3 length equals 14 residues. From germline, CDR1 is SGDLS and CDR2 YYNGEE. The CDR3 spells CASSAQISGNTIYF. CDR3 bases: TGTGCCAGCAGCGCCCAGATCTCTGGAAACACCATATATTTT.

The V and J genes are TRBV11-2 and TRBJ2-5, with D hard to call. This CDR3 is built from 12 residues. The V end lost 5 bases, the J end lost 5 bases, and 9 bases lay between the germline ends. The germline CDR1 and CDR2 sequences are SGHAT and FQNNGV. The CDR3 reads CASSRVLETQYF. CDR3 in DNA: TGTGCCAGCAGCCGCGTTCTGGAGACCCAGTACTTC.

This clone was found a few times. The chain carries TRBV9 and TRBJ1-2; D unresolved. Trimming shortened V by 1 base and J by 10 bases, and 20 bases separated the two germline ends. Germline V gene data show CDR1 as SGDLS and CDR2 as YYNGEE. The CDR3 is 15 residues long. CDR3 in DNA: TGTGCCAGCAGCGTAACATTTTCAGGAACGAGGGTCTACACCTTC. Translated: CASSVTFSGTRVYTF.

This clone showed up just a few times. The chain carries TRBV9 and TRBJ2-1; 8 bases fit TRBD2. CDR1 SGDLS and CDR2 YYNGEE come from the germline V gene. V gave up 0 bases and J gave up 10 bases; unmatched junction bases: 12. This CDR3 region has 16 residues. The CDR3 region has the DNA TGTGCCAGCAGCGTAGCCGACGGCGGGAGGCTCAGGGAGCAGTTCTTC. This translates into CASSVADGGRLREQFF.

The V gene is TRBV2, the J gene TRBJ2-5, with D possibly TRBD1 on 5 matching bases. The V gene lost 7 bases and the J gene lost 2 bases, with 11 bases spanning the gap. CDR1 SNHLY and CDR2 FYNNEI come from the germline V gene. CDR3 length: 13 residues. CDR3 nucleotides: TGTGCCAGCACCTACAGGTTACAAGAGACCCAGTACTTC. Protein product: CASTYRLQETQYF.

This chain links TRBV2 with TRBJ2-3; TRBD2 agrees at 7 bases. Germline CDR1 reads SNHLY; CDR2 reads FYNNEI. The trim removed 5 bases at V and 0 bases at J, leaving 14 bases unmatched. The CDR3 is 18 residues long. CDR3 amino acids: CASSWTSNRRGSTDTQYF. CDR3 nucleotide sequence: TGTGCCAGCAGTTGGACCTCAAATCGGCGGGGGAGCACAGATACGCAGTATTTT.

In its sample, this clone was seen a few times. The chain uses TRBV6-5 and TRBJ1-5; unclear D gene. The germline V and J ends were trimmed by 6 bases and 5 bases, with 14 bases remaining between them. Germline loops: CDR1 MNHEY, CDR2 SVGAGI. The CDR3 runs to 14 residues. CDR3 sequence reads: CASSFDASDQPQHF. The DNA for the CDR3 is TGTGCCAGCAGCTTCGACGCCAGCGATCAGCCCCAGCATTTT.

CDR3 residues: CASSLDRATQYF. In nucleotides, the CDR3 is TGCGCCAGCAGCTTGGACCGAGCCACCCAGTACTTC. The chain couples TRBV5-1 to TRBJ2-5, with unresolved D. Trimming stripped 0 bases from V and 8 bases from J, with 8 bases between. The CDR3 is 12 residues long. Germline V gives CDR1 SGHRS, CDR2 YFSETQ. The complete variable domain, with remaining parts taken from reference TRBV5-1 and TRBJ2-5, reads KAGVTQTPRYLIKTRGQQVTLSCSPISGHRSVSWYQQTPGQGLQFLFEYFSETQRNKGNFPGRFSGRQFSNSRSEMNVSTLELGDSALYLCASSLDRATQYFGPGTRLLVL.

In this sample, this clone turned up a few times. V usage is TRBV28 and J usage is TRBJ2-7; D call uncertain. The CDR3 covers 12 residues. V was pared by 5 bases and J by 7 bases, with 12 bases between. CDR1 MDHEN and CDR2 SYDVKM come from the germline V gene. The CDR3, as DNA: TGTGCCAGCAGTCCCCCAGAGGAAGAGCAGTACTTC. Translating it yields CASSPPEEEQYF.

V is TRBV15 and J is TRBJ2-1; perhaps TRBD2 as D (6 bases). The CDR3 is 13 residues long. V lost 9 bases and J lost 8, with 17 bases in between. Per the germline V gene, CDR1 is LNHNV and CDR2 is YYDKDF (reference sequence). CDR3 in DNA: TGTGCCACACGCCCGGGAGTGAGGGATGAGCAGTTCTTC. Its protein product is CATRPGVRDEQFF.

The chain employs TRBV14 and TRBJ2-5, with 14 positions matching TRBD2. J lost 6 bases, V lost 4 bases, and 7 bases had no gene match. Per germline, CDR1 SGHDN and CDR2 FVKESK. The CDR3 has 16 residues. The CDR3 sequence is CASSLPGLAGAKTQYF. The CDR3 coding sequence is TGTGCCAGCAGCCTTCCGGGACTAGCGGGAGCGAAGACCCAGTACTTC.

The rearrangement links TRBV7-2 to TRBJ2-3; a possible D gene is TRBD2 (6 bases). Germline values: CDR1 SGHTA, CDR2 FQGNSA. Trimming cost V 2 bases and J 2 bases, with 14 bases left between them. This CDR3 has 16 amino acids. In nucleotides, the CDR3 is TGTGCCAGCAGCTTAAGAGGGCGGGGAACCACAGATACGCAGTATTTT. As protein: CASSLRGRGTTDTQYF. Full variable domain (remainder filled in from reference TRBV7-2 and TRBJ2-3): GAGVSQSPSNKVTEKGKDVELRCDPISGHTALYWYRQSLGQGLEFLIYFQGNSAPDKSGLPSDRFSAERTGGSVSTLTIQRTQQEDSAVYLCASSLRGRGTTDTQYFGPGTRLTVL.

This clone was seen many times. This chain joins TRBV23-1 and TRBJ2-4; D is possibly TRBD2 (5 bases). TRBV23-1 is an ORF; its function is uncertain. V was pared by 4 bases and J by 0 bases, with 16 bases between. CDR3 length equals 17 residues. The CDR3 sequence is CASSRSPPRVAKNIQYF. In DNA, the CDR3 is TGCGCCAGCAGTCGCTCCCCTCCGCGGGTAGCCAAAAACATTCAGTACTTC.

This clone was observed a handful of times. The CDR3 sequence is CASSWDRGQGEQYF. The DNA of the CDR3 is TGTGCCAGCAGTTGGGACAGGGGCCAAGGGGAGCAGTACTTC. This chain joins TRBV28 and TRBJ2-7; 10 positions agree with TRBD1. V lost 4 bases to trimming and J lost 7 bases; unmatched junction nucleotides: 7. Per the germline V gene, CDR1 is MDHEN and CDR2 is SYDVKM. The CDR3 runs 14 residues.

The J gene is TRBJ2-7, the V gene TRBV7-9, with D maybe TRBD1 (6 bases). This CDR3 is built from 13 residues. Trimming shortened V by 3 bases and J by 0 bases, and 6 bases separated the two germline ends. Per germline, CDR1 SEHNR and CDR2 FQNEAQ (reference sequence). CDR3 nucleotides: TGTGCCAGCAGCTTGGGACACTCCTACGAGCAGTACTTC. It is translated as CASSLGHSYEQYF.

The sample holds a few counts of this clone. CDR3 residues: CASRPTGTDTQYF. CDR3 DNA: TGTGCCAGCAGACCGACGGGTACAGATACGCAGTATTTT. The V gene is TRBV7-9, the J gene TRBJ2-3; D gene ambiguous. The CDR3 has 13 amino acids. With 6 bases removed from V and 3 bases from J, the gap between germline ends came to 10 bases. Germline-derived CDR1 and CDR2 are SEHNR and FQNEAQ (reference sequence).

The J gene is TRBJ2-7, the V gene TRBV28; 9 bases fit TRBD1. Germline CDR1 MDHEN, CDR2 SYDVKM. After removal of 2 bases from V and 3 bases from J, the junction contained 20 bases not matched to a gene. This CDR3 region has 20 residues. As DNA, the CDR3 is TGTGCCAGCAGTTTAGGCCCCACCCGCCTGGGACAGGGAGGCTTCTACGAGCAGTACTTC. Protein sequence: CASSLGPTRLGQGGFYEQYF.

The V and J genes are TRBV30 and TRBJ2-4, with unresolved D. The CDR3 is made up of 14 amino acids. The V and J ends lost 2 bases and 5 bases respectively, with 13 bases between them. Per the germline V gene, CDR1 is GTSNPN and CDR2 is SVGIG (reference sequence). The CDR3 nucleotides read TGTGCCTGGAGTCTCCTAACGCCCCAAAACATTCAGTACTTC. Its protein is CAWSLLTPQNIQYF.